What follows are 27 T cell receptor beta chains derived from one specimen sequenced in a study of response to subunit inactivated influenza vaccine. TCRdb analysed the RT-PCR reads with MiXCR anew, one entry per CDR3 protein. The table lists approximately 700,000 distinct CDR3 sequences, approximately 14% of them singletons. The source material was PBMCs from blood, sampled around 15 days before vaccination. Source of these receptors: a man aged 50 to 59 who received an inactivated influenza vaccine.

This clonotype turned up a few times. The rearrangement links TRBV19 to TRBJ2-6; D is unclear. The CDR3 is 17 residues long. Trimming took 1 base from V and 1 from J, leaving 11 bases between them. CDR1 and CDR2 (germline): LNHDA, SQIVND (reference sequence). The DNA of the CDR3 is TGTGCCAGTAGTATAGCTTTGGGGTTTTCTGGGGCCAACGTCCTGACTTTC. This sequence encodes CASSIALGFSGANVLTF.

This clonotype was recorded at least ten times. The chain carries TRBV15 and TRBJ2-2; D is unresolved. The CDR3 runs to 12 residues. Trimming stripped 1 base from V and 7 bases from J, with 4 bases between. CDR1 is LNHNV, CDR2 YYDKDF, per germline (reference sequence). The CDR3 loop reads CATSRVNGELFF. The DNA for the CDR3 is TGTGCCACCAGCAGAGTGAACGGGGAGCTGTTTTTT.

There are a few counts of this clonotype. This chain's CDR3 is CASRGPGANVLTF. The CDR3 DNA reads TGTGCCAGCAGGGGGCCTGGGGCCAACGTCCTGACTTTC. The rearrangement uses TRBV28 and TRBJ2-6, with a possible D match to TRBD1 (5 bases). The CDR3 length is 13 residues. The V gene's germline CDR1 is MDHEN and CDR2 SYDVKM. The V and J ends lost 6 bases and 2 bases respectively, with 5 bases between them.

This clonotype was observed a handful of times. This chain links TRBV6-5 with TRBJ2-1, with 10 bases that match TRBD1. The CDR3 has 16 amino acids. In germline, CDR1 is MNHEY, CDR2 SVGAGI. The ends lost 7 bases at V and 1 base at J; junction bases unmatched: 7. CDR3 protein: CASIIEGQGSYNEQFF. In DNA form, the CDR3 reads TGTGCCAGCATCATCGAGGGACAGGGGTCCTACAATGAGCAGTTCTTC.

V is TRBV6-1 and J is TRBJ1-2; 7 bases are a match to TRBD1. Germline CDR1 is MNHNS and CDR2 is SASEGT. Trimming cost V 8 bases and J 4 bases; bases outside gene matches: 7. The CDR3 covers 13 residues. As DNA, the CDR3 is TGTGCCAGCCGGAGGGACAGTCTCTATGGCTACACCTTC. Translation gives CASRRDSLYGYTF.

The V call is TRBV30, the J call TRBJ2-2, with 8 bases identical to TRBD2. Germline-derived CDR1 and CDR2 are GTSNPN and SVGIG (reference sequence). V lost 5 bases to trimming and J lost 4 bases; unmatched junction nucleotides: 9. CDR3 length: 15 amino acids. CDR3 protein: CAWDPGLVPTGELFF. For the CDR3, the DNA is TGTGCCTGGGATCCGGGACTAGTCCCCACCGGGGAGCTGTTTTTT.

In this sample, this clonotype turned up a few times. V gene TRBV7-9 combines with J gene TRBJ2-7; no reliable D call. The CDR3 is 13 amino acids. Looked up from germline, CDR1 is SEHNR and CDR2 is FQNEAQ (reference sequence). V shed 2 bases and J shed 6 bases, with 11 bases lying between them. CDR3 residues: CASSLKLGSEQYF. Here the CDR3 DNA reads TGTGCCAGCAGCTTAAAGTTAGGTAGCGAGCAGTACTTC.

This CDR3 reads CAISEPGRTNTEAFF. For the CDR3, the DNA is TGTGCCATCAGTGAGCCGGGACGAACGAACACTGAAGCTTTCTTT. The chain is built from TRBV10-3 and TRBJ1-1; D is possibly TRBD1 (5 bases). Germline values: CDR1 ENHRY, CDR2 SYGVKD. The CDR3 has 15 amino acids. The germline V and J ends were trimmed by 2 bases and 1 base, with 11 bases remaining between them.

The V gene is TRBV5-4, the J gene TRBJ1-1; TRBD1 might be the D (5 bases). This CDR3 region has 14 residues. The germline V and J ends were trimmed by 4 bases and 3 bases, with 13 bases remaining between them. Per the germline V gene, CDR1 is SGHNT and CDR2 is YYREEE (reference sequence). The CDR3 bases are TGTGCCAGCAGCACCTCAGGGTGGGACACTGAAGCTTTCTTT. Encoded protein: CASSTSGWDTEAFF.

This clonotype was seen only a few times. J is TRBJ1-5 and V is TRBV20-1, with 9 bases lining up with TRBD1. Per the germline V gene, CDR1 is DFQATT and CDR2 is SNEGSKA (reference sequence). V shed 4 bases and J 3 bases; nucleotides not matched to a gene: 10. The CDR3 is 16 residues long. The CDR3 spells CSAKPWTGDSNQPQHF. The CDR3 region has the DNA TGCAGTGCTAAACCTTGGACAGGGGACTCCAATCAGCCCCAGCATTTT.

The chain combines TRBV20-1 with TRBJ2-1, with D uncertain. Per germline, CDR1 DFQATT and CDR2 SNEGSKA (reference sequence). Trimming removed 3 bases at V and 9 bases at J, with 15 bases between. The CDR3 loop spans 13 amino acids. This CDR3 reads CSARSGVRIEQFF. In nucleotides, the CDR3 is TGCAGTGCTAGGTCTGGGGTACGCATTGAGCAGTTCTTC.

The chain uses TRBV28 and TRBJ2-1; maybe TRBD2 (6 bases). Germline V lookup: CDR1 MDHEN, CDR2 SYDVKM. The V end lost 5 bases, the J end lost 8 bases, and 19 bases lay between the germline ends. The CDR3 runs 15 residues. The CDR3 nucleotides are TGTGCCAGCAGTCCCCGCGGTAGCGGAATCGATGAGCAGTTCTTC. This sequence encodes CASSPRGSGIDEQFF.

This clonotype was counted only a few times. V usage is TRBV2 and J usage is TRBJ2-3; D is possibly TRBD1 or TRBD2 (5 bases each). With 8 bases removed from V and 5 bases from J, the gap between germline ends came to 20 bases. Looked up from germline, CDR1 is SNHLY and CDR2 is FYNNEI. The CDR3 contains 15 residues. CDR3 amino acids: CASGTETFIGDTQYF. The DNA of the CDR3 is TGTGCCAGCGGGACCGAGACGTTCATAGGAGATACGCAGTATTTT.

This clonotype was seen ten or more times. This chain joins TRBV5-8 and TRBJ1-5, with a weak D call TRBD1 (6 bases). CDR3 length equals 15 residues. V was cut by 6 bases and J by 6 bases, with 19 bases left in between. Germline V CDR1 and CDR2: SGHTS, YDEGEE. This CDR3 is CASTPRGGISQPQHF. CDR3 bases: TGTGCCAGCACCCCTCGGGGGGGCATCAGTCAGCCCCAGCATTTT.

The chain employs TRBV28 and TRBJ2-7; 10 bases are shared with TRBD1. This CDR3 spans 16 amino acids. Germline V gene lookup returns CDR1 MDHEN and CDR2 SYDVKM. Trimming at V came to 2 bases and at J to 4 bases, leaving 8 bases not matched to a gene. For the CDR3, the DNA is TGTGCCAGCAGTTTAGCTTCGGGACAGGGGATTTACGAGCAGTACTTC. Translation gives CASSLASGQGIYEQYF.

This clonotype was detected a few times. V and J are TRBV4-2 and TRBJ2-3; D perhaps matches TRBD2 (6 bases). Per the germline V gene, CDR1 is LGHNA and CDR2 is YNFKEQ. CDR3 size: 15 residues. The V end was cut by 1 base, the J end by 4 bases, with 12 bases between. CDR3 sequence (DNA): TGTGCCAGCAGCCAAGTTCACCTAGCGCCAGATACGCAGTATTTT. The encoded protein is CASSQVHLAPDTQYF.

This chain joins TRBV7-8 and TRBJ2-5; the match to TRBD2 covers 12 bases. Looked up from germline, CDR1 is SGHVS and CDR2 is FQNEAQ. This CDR3 is built from 17 residues. The junction had 9 bases not matched to a gene; V was cut back by 3 bases and J by 4 bases. This CDR3 reads CASSFLAGGPGRETQYF. In DNA, the CDR3 is TGTGCCAGCAGCTTTCTAGCGGGGGGGCCGGGACGAGAGACCCAGTACTTC. The full variable domain, completed using reference TRBV7-8 and TRBJ2-5, is GAGVSQSPRYKVAKRGQDVALRCDPISGHVSLFWYQQALGQGPEFLTYFQNEAQLDKSGLPSDRFFAERPEGSVSTLKIQRTQQEDSAVYLCASSFLAGGPGRETQYFGPGTRLLVL.

The V gene is TRBV7-9, the J gene TRBJ1-6; the D is unclear. V was trimmed by 6 bases and J by 6 bases, leaving 12 bases between them. The CDR3 has 14 residues. Germline V CDR1 and CDR2: SEHNR, FQNEAQ (reference sequence). CDR3 in amino acids: CASSSGWLNSPLHF. The CDR3 region has the DNA TGTGCCAGCAGTAGCGGGTGGCTTAATTCACCCCTCCACTTT.

This clonotype has just a few counts. The V gene is TRBV6-2 or TRBV6-3, the J gene TRBJ2-7; D uncertain. V was cut by 11 bases and J by 1 base, with 3 bases left in between. Germline V gives CDR1 MNHEY, CDR2 SVGEGT. This CDR3 is 9 amino acids long. Here the CDR3 DNA reads TGTGCCGGTTCCTACGAGCAGTACTTC. Translated: CAGSYEQYF.

The chain is built from TRBV4-1 and TRBJ2-1, with D perhaps matching TRBD2 (6 bases). The CDR3 loop spans 17 amino acids. V gave up 0 bases and J gave up 4 bases, with 16 bases separating them. Germline CDR1 and CDR2: MGHRA and YSYEKL. CDR3 in amino acids: CASSQEGWGDVYNEQFF. The DNA of the CDR3 is TGCGCCAGCAGCCAAGAAGGCTGGGGGGACGTATACAATGAGCAGTTCTTC.

This clonotype was picked up a small number of times. The V call is TRBV12-3 or TRBV12-4, the J call TRBJ1-5; D perhaps matches TRBD1 (5 bases). The V end was cut by 5 bases, the J end by 4 bases, with 12 bases between. The CDR3 spans 14 residues. This CDR3 is CASSIQQENQPQHF. CDR3 nucleotides: TGTGCCAGCAGTATACAACAGGAAAATCAGCCCCAGCATTTT.

This chain connects TRBV27 to TRBJ2-7; either TRBD1 or TRBD2 may fit D (7 bases each). Germline assignment: CDR1 MNHEY and CDR2 SMNVEV (reference sequence). The CDR3 runs 14 residues. V lost 5 bases to trimming and J lost 4 bases, with 15 bases between them. Here the CDR3 DNA reads TGTGCCAGCAGTAGTCACAGGGGAGGGTACGAGCAGTACTTC. The encoded protein is CASSSHRGGYEQYF.

The genes are TRBV20-1 and TRBJ2-1; 16 bases line up with TRBD2. V lost 1 base to trimming and J lost 4 bases; unmatched junction nucleotides: 4. The CDR3 extends over 17 amino acids. Looked up from germline, CDR1 is DFQATT and CDR2 is SNEGSKA (reference sequence). DNA for the CDR3: TGCAGTGCTAGAGGGGGACTAGCGGGAGGGCTATACAATGAGCAGTTCTTC. This gives the protein CSARGGLAGGLYNEQFF.

In its sample, this clonotype was seen a few times. The rearrangement uses TRBV7-2 and TRBJ2-7; 9 nucleotides line up with TRBD2. This CDR3 is 16 amino acids long. The V gene's germline CDR1 is SGHTA and CDR2 FQGNSA. The ends lost 1 base at V and 3 bases at J; junction bases unmatched: 7. The CDR3 DNA sequence: TGTGCCAGCAGCTTAGTTTCTGCGGGGGGGCTCTACGAGCAGTACTTC. As protein: CASSLVSAGGLYEQYF.

This clonotype was detected a few times. This chain links TRBV11-3 with TRBJ1-1, with TRBD1 identical over 11 bases. The CDR3 sequence is 19 residues long. After removal of 2 bases from V and 1 base from J, the junction contained 12 bases not matched to a gene. Germline CDR1 reads SGHNT; CDR2 reads YENEEA. The DNA for the CDR3 is TGTGCCAGCAGCTTATTGGGACAGGGGGAATGGGCTGGGAACACTGAAGCTTTCTTT. It is translated as CASSLLGQGEWAGNTEAFF.

A single count supports this clonotype. V usage is TRBV4-3 and J usage is TRBJ2-6; the D is unclear. The CDR3 runs 18 residues. In germline, CDR1 is LGHNA, CDR2 YSLEER. Trimming removed 0 bases from V and 4 bases from J, with 16 bases in between. The CDR3 region has the DNA TGCGCCAGCAGCCAAGAGGCGCCAGGCCTATGGGGGGCCAACGTCCTGACTTTC. This encodes CASSQEAPGLWGANVLTF.

This clonotype was observed a handful of times. The chain recombines TRBV27 with TRBJ1-1; 8 nucleotides line up with TRBD1. CDR1 is MNHEY, CDR2 SMNVEV, per germline (reference sequence). V trimming: 6 bases; J trimming: 4 bases; junction bases outside the gene matches: 7. This CDR3 spans 14 amino acids. CDR3 nucleotides: TGTGCCAGCAGCCTCAGGACAGGGACCACTGAAGCTTTCTTT. Protein: CASSLRTGTTEAFF.